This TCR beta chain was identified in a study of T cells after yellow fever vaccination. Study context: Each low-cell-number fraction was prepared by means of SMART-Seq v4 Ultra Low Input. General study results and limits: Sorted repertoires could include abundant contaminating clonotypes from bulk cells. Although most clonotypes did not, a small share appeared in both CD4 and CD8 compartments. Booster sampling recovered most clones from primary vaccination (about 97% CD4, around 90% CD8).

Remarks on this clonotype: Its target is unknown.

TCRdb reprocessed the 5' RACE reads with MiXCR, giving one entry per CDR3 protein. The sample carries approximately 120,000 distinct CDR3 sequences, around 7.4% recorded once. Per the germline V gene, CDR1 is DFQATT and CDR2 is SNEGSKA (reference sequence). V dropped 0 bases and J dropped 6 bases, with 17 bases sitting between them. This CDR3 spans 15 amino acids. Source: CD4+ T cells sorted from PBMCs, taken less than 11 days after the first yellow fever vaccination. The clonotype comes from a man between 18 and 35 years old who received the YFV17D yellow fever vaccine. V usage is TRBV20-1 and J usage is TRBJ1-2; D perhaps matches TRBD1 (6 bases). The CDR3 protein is CSARDPSGQSNGYTF. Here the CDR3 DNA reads TGCAGTGCTAGAGACCCCTCGGGACAATCGAATGGCTACACCTTC.